A single sample gave rise to the 16 T cell receptor beta chains below, sequenced in a study of blood T cell repertoires in COVID-19. Data came from immunoSEQ multiplex PCR; TCRdb stores just in-frame clones and leaves some out. In the table there are a few hundred thousand clones, roughly 80% of which are singletons. Sequencing was carried out using PBMCs or T cells enriched from blood (not recorded which). The receptors shown here come from a man between 35 and 55 years old who had been exposed to COVID-19.

The V and J genes are TRBV5-1 and TRBJ1-3; 7 nucleotides line up with TRBD1. From germline, CDR1 is SGHRS and CDR2 YFSETQ. J was trimmed by 7 bases and V by 4 bases; bases with no gene match: 8. The CDR3 sequence is 14 residues long. The DNA of the CDR3 is TGCGCCAGCAGCCATACAGGGGAAGGGAACACCATATATTTT. This sequence encodes CASSHTGEGNTIYF.

V gene TRBV6-5 combines with J gene TRBJ2-5; D possibly corresponds to TRBD2 (5 bases). V was trimmed by 3 bases and J by 4 bases, leaving 12 bases between them. This CDR3 spans 14 amino acids. CDR1 MNHEY and CDR2 SVGAGI come from the germline V gene. CDR3 sequence (DNA): TGTGCCAGCAGTTATCCAAGCGGAGGAGAGACCCAGTACTTC. Residues: CASSYPSGGETQYF.

This sequence joins TRBV18 and TRBJ2-7, with D unresolved. V lost 2 bases, J lost 7 bases, and 12 bases lay in between. Germline V gene lookup returns CDR1 KGHSH and CDR2 LQKENI. CDR3 length: 13 residues. CDR3 protein: CASSPYTLGEQYF. Here the CDR3 DNA reads TGTGCCAGCTCACCATATACCCTCGGGGAGCAGTACTTC.

V and J are TRBV18 and TRBJ1-2; D not certain. The V gene lost 5 bases and the J gene lost 0 bases, with 13 bases spanning the gap. Per the germline V gene, CDR1 is KGHSH and CDR2 is LQKENI. This CDR3 is 15 amino acids long. This CDR3 reads CASSTDLGANYGYTF. CDR3 bases: TGTGCCAGCTCAACAGACCTGGGCGCTAACTATGGCTACACCTTC.

This chain joins TRBV21-1 and TRBJ2-2; the table assigns TRBD2, which was not confirmed against the DNA. TRBV21-1 is a known pseudogene. The CDR3 contains 16 residues. The CDR3 protein is CASSKWISGDTGELFF. In DNA form, the CDR3 reads TGTGCCAGCAGCAAATGGATTAGCGGGGACACCGGGGAGCTGTTTTTT.

This sequence joins TRBV18 and TRBJ2-1; 12 positions match TRBD2. Germline assignment: CDR1 KGHSH and CDR2 LQKENI. V was pared by 6 bases and J by 8 bases, with 8 bases of the junction left unmatched. This CDR3 comprises 15 residues. The CDR3, as DNA: TGTGCCAGCTCCCGTCCTAGCGGGAGGGCAGATGAGCAGTTCTTC. This sequence encodes CASSRPSGRADEQFF.

The J gene is TRBJ1-3, the V gene TRBV11-3, with D possibly matching TRBD1 (5 bases). CDR3 length: 13 residues. The V and J ends lost 5 bases and 8 bases respectively, with 13 bases between them. Germline CDR1 and CDR2: SGHNT and YENEEA. DNA for the CDR3: TGTGCCAGCAGCGAGAGGGGCGGGGACACCATATATTTT. Translation gives CASSERGGDTIYF.

V usage is TRBV6-1 and J usage is TRBJ1-2; perhaps TRBD1 as D (6 bases). CDR1 and CDR2 (germline): MNHNS, SASEGT. V was clipped by 3 bases and J by 5 bases, with 10 bases between them. This CDR3 region has 13 residues. CDR3 protein: CASSEGARYGYTF. CDR3 nucleotides: TGTGCCAGCAGTGAGGGGGCACGGTATGGCTACACCTTC.

The CDR3 reads CASSGENSYEQYF. The CDR3 DNA is TGTGCCAGCTCAGGCGAGAACTCCTACGAGCAGTACTTC. The chain joins TRBV27 to TRBJ2-7, with no clear D. Germline-derived CDR1 and CDR2 are MNHEY and SMNVEV (reference sequence). The CDR3 totals 13 residues. The V and J ends lost 8 bases and 0 bases respectively, with 11 bases between them.

The chain couples TRBV7-3 to TRBJ2-7; weak D call: TRBD2 (6 bases). With 5 bases removed from V and 4 bases from J, the gap between germline ends came to 15 bases. The CDR3 has 14 residues. CDR1 is SGHTA, CDR2 FQGTGA, per germline. CDR3 loop: CASSPTGDGYEQYF. The CDR3 DNA reads as TGTGCCAGCAGCCCGACGGGGGATGGATACGAGCAGTACTTC.

The V call is TRBV7-3, the J call TRBJ2-1; D gene unclear. Trimming took off 1 base at V and 6 bases at J, with 4 bases between the two ends. This CDR3 is 12 amino acids long. Germline CDR1 reads SGHTA; CDR2 reads FQGTGA. CDR3 residues: CASSLNGNEQFF. DNA for the CDR3: TGTGCCAGCAGCTTAAACGGCAATGAGCAGTTCTTC.

Here the CDR3 DNA reads TGTGCCAGCAGCCGGGACTCTGGAAACACCATATATTTT. This sequence encodes CASSRDSGNTIYF. This sequence joins TRBV27 and TRBJ1-3, with D uncertain. The CDR3 sequence is 13 residues long. Trimming took off 6 bases at V and 0 bases at J, with 6 bases between the two ends. Germline CDR1 reads MNHEY; CDR2 reads SMNVEV (reference sequence).

The V call is TRBV6-5, the J call TRBJ1-5; D remains ambiguous. The CDR3 has 13 residues. V dropped 5 bases and J dropped 4 bases, with 9 bases sitting between them. CDR1 is MNHEY, CDR2 SVGAGI, per germline. The CDR3, as DNA: TGTGCCAGCAGTCCCAACGGGAATCAGCCCCAGCATTTT. This encodes CASSPNGNQPQHF.

The rearrangement uses TRBV6-1 and TRBJ2-5, with D hard to call. V shed 1 base and J shed 6 bases, with 12 bases lying between them. The CDR3 loop spans 14 amino acids. CDR1 and CDR2 (germline): MNHNS, SASEGT. The DNA of the CDR3 is TGTGCCAGCAGTGAAGGGCTAGTTGGTAAGACCCAGTACTTC. Translation gives CASSEGLVGKTQYF.

The chain carries TRBV27 and TRBJ2-6, with D maybe TRBD1 (5 bases). The V gene's germline CDR1 is MNHEY and CDR2 SMNVEV (reference sequence). The V end lost 4 bases, the J end lost 0 bases, and 13 bases lay between the germline ends. This CDR3 contains 17 residues. CDR3 nucleotides: TGTGCCAGCAGTTCCGACCGACAGTTCTCTGGGGCCAACGTCCTGACTTTC. As protein: CASSSDRQFSGANVLTF.

The V and J genes are TRBV2 and TRBJ1-5, with D perhaps matching TRBD1 (5 bases). Germline V gene lookup returns CDR1 SNHLY and CDR2 FYNNEI. This CDR3 contains 12 residues. V dropped 6 bases and J dropped 6 bases, with 9 bases sitting between them. The CDR3 DNA sequence: TGTGCCAGCAGGGGGCGAGGTCAGCCCCAGCATTTT. Its protein product is CASRGRGQPQHF.